Presented here are 18 T cell receptor beta chains from one specimen sequenced in a study of blood T cell repertoires in COVID-19 (dated by TCRdb to 2018 to 2020). The method behind the library was the immunoSEQ multiplex PCR assay. Imported from immuneACCESS, the table was reduced by TCRdb to in-frame sequences with V and J called. These copies leave out some clones; in studies compared against another copy, an unresolved V gene accounts for under half, and the cause of the remainder is not known. This sample has tens of thousands of clones in its table, and around 80% of those were observed once. The ten largest account for roughly 5.6% of the sample. Sample: peripheral blood. The receptor set was obtained from a human donor in a cohort sampled during active COVID-19.

The J gene is TRBJ2-1, the V gene TRBV29-1; TRBD1 matches 9 bases. V lost 5 bases to trimming and J lost 6 bases; unmatched junction nucleotides: 8. From germline, CDR1 is SQVTM and CDR2 ANQGSEA. The CDR3 runs 14 residues. The chain's CDR3 is CSVPAGTGRNEQFF. The CDR3 DNA sequence: TGCAGCGTTCCGGCCGGGACAGGGCGCAATGAGCAGTTCTTC.

This sequence joins TRBV6-6 and TRBJ2-1; tentative D call: TRBD2 (6 bases). Germline V gene lookup returns CDR1 MNHNY and CDR2 SVGAGI (reference sequence). Trimming pared 6 bases from V and 2 bases from J, leaving 11 bases between. The CDR3 contains 14 residues. DNA of the CDR3: TGTGCCAGCAGCGGAACTAGCCCCTACAATGAGCAGTTCTTC. This sequence encodes CASSGTSPYNEQFF.

This clone was seen once. This specimen includes other DNA sequences encoding the same CDR3. The gene calls are TRBV6-5 and TRBJ2-7, with a possible D match to TRBD1 (6 bases). V gave up 6 bases and J gave up 4 bases, with 10 bases separating them. CDR3 length equals 12 residues. CDR1 and CDR2 (germline): MNHEY, SVGAGI. DNA for the CDR3: TGTGCCAGCAGGCCCACAGGGTACGAGCAGTACTTC. Its protein product is CASRPTGYEQYF.

The rearrangement uses TRBV24-1 and TRBJ2-4; 10 positions match TRBD2. The junction had 8 bases not matched to a gene; V was cut back by 10 bases and J by 6 bases. This CDR3 contains 14 residues. Germline-derived CDR1 and CDR2 are KGHDR and SFDVKD. The chain's CDR3 is CATQAGGPLNIQYF. CDR3 nucleotide sequence: TGTGCCACACAAGCGGGGGGGCCGTTAAACATTCAGTACTTC.

This rearrangement joins TRBV2 to TRBJ2-1; TRBD2 might be the D (5 bases). Germline V gives CDR1 SNHLY, CDR2 FYNNEI. CDR3 length equals 14 residues. Deletions cut 7 bases from V and 5 bases from J, with 15 bases between. The CDR3 reads CASMGERLDNEQFF. DNA of the CDR3: TGTGCCAGCATGGGAGAACGGCTGGACAATGAGCAGTTCTTC. Drawing the rest from reference TRBV2 and TRBJ2-1, the complete variable domain is EPEVTQTPSHQVTQMGQEVILRCVPISNHLYFYWYRQILGQKVEFLVSFYNNEISEKSEIFDDQFSVERPDGSNFTLKIRSTKLEDSAMYFCASMGERLDNEQFFGPGTRLTVL.

J is TRBJ1-2 and V is TRBV19, with D possibly matching TRBD1 (5 bases). This CDR3 comprises 14 residues. Germline CDR1 LNHDA, CDR2 SQIVND (reference sequence). The germline V and J ends were trimmed by 2 bases and 6 bases, with 13 bases remaining between them. The CDR3 reads CASSITRQGHGYTF. Written as DNA, the CDR3 is TGTGCCAGTAGTATAACTCGGCAGGGCCATGGCTACACCTTC.

The rearrangement uses TRBV9 and TRBJ2-5; 14 nucleotides line up with TRBD2. Looked up from germline, CDR1 is SGDLS and CDR2 is YYNGEE. The CDR3 consists of 16 residues. The ends lost 3 bases at V and 5 bases at J; junction bases unmatched: 6. The CDR3 DNA follows: TGTGCCAGCAGCGCCGGACTAGCGGGGGGCCGGGAGACCCAGTACTTC. This sequence encodes CASSAGLAGGRETQYF.

The rearrangement links TRBV28 to TRBJ1-4; D not certain. Trimming removed 4 bases at V and 0 bases at J, with 12 bases between. CDR1 is MDHEN, CDR2 SYDVKM, per germline. The CDR3 totals 16 residues. The CDR3 protein is CASSSSFSSTNEKLFF. The CDR3 DNA sequence: TGTGCCAGCAGTTCCTCCTTCAGTTCAACTAATGAAAAACTGTTTTTT.

V gene TRBV2 combines with J gene TRBJ1-5, with 7 bases that match TRBD1. The J segment lost 6 bases and the V segment lost 3 bases, leaving 5 bases of the junction unmatched. Germline assignment: CDR1 SNHLY and CDR2 FYNNEI. The CDR3 is 14 amino acids. In nucleotides, the CDR3 is TGTGCCAGCAGTGAGGCGACAGGGCTTCAGCCCCAGCATTTT. Amino acids: CASSEATGLQPQHF.

This chain uses TRBV2 with TRBJ2-2; the D gene is possibly TRBD1 (5 bases). CDR3 length: 15 amino acids. CDR1 SNHLY and CDR2 FYNNEI come from the germline V gene. With 4 bases removed from V and 2 bases from J, the gap between germline ends came to 11 bases. The CDR3 is CASSGRVGNTGELFF. The DNA for the CDR3 is TGTGCCAGCAGTGGCAGGGTGGGAAACACCGGGGAGCTGTTTTTT.

The rearrangement joins TRBV7-6 to TRBJ2-3; the match to TRBD2 covers 10 bases. The CDR3 has 16 residues. Germline loops: CDR1 SGHVS, CDR2 FNYEAQ. V lost 3 bases to trimming and J lost 2 bases; unmatched junction nucleotides: 5. The CDR3 region has the DNA TGTGCCAGCAGCTTCCTAGCGGGGGTGGACACAGATACGCAGTATTTT. It is translated as CASSFLAGVDTDTQYF. The variable domain in full, completed from reference TRBV7-6 and TRBJ2-3, reads GAGVSQSPRYKVTKRGQDVALRCDPISGHVSLYWYRQALGQGPEFLTYFNYEAQQDKSGLPNDRFSAERPEGSISTLTIQRTEQRDSAMYRCASSFLAGVDTDTQYFGPGTRLTVL.

The rearrangement links TRBV30 to TRBJ1-2, with a weak D call TRBD1 (6 bases). Trimming removed 0 bases from V and 4 bases from J, with 12 bases in between. Germline V gene lookup returns CDR1 GTSNPN and CDR2 SVGIG (reference sequence). The length of the CDR3 is 14 residues. The CDR3 DNA reads TGTGCCTGGAGTGTACCCGGACAGTCCTATGGCTACACCTTC. Translated, it gives CAWSVPGQSYGYTF.

This chain links TRBV6-5 with TRBJ1-2; 11 bases are shared with TRBD1. Germline V CDR1 and CDR2: MNHEY, SVGAGI. V lost 5 bases and J lost 4; bases outside the gene matches: 6. This CDR3 spans 15 amino acids. DNA for the CDR3: TGTGCCAGCAGTCGGGACAGGGGGGCTACCTATGGCTACACCTTC. It translates to CASSRDRGATYGYTF.

J is TRBJ1-2 and V is TRBV18; D gene uncertain. CDR3 size: 15 residues. The germline gives CDR1 KGHSH, CDR2 LQKENI. The V gene lost 3 bases and the J gene lost 0 bases, with 11 bases spanning the gap. CDR3 amino acids: CASSPKIEPNYGYTF. CDR3 in DNA: TGTGCCAGCTCACCTAAAATAGAACCTAACTATGGCTACACCTTC.

This clone was observed a few times. The CDR3 DNA is TGTGCCACCAGTCTAATTGGGCCCGGGGAGCTGTTTTTT. Translating it yields CATSLIGPGELFF. The chain combines TRBV15 with TRBJ2-2, with D hard to call. The length of the CDR3 is 13 residues. V gave up 6 bases and J gave up 6 bases, with 11 bases separating them. The V gene's germline CDR1 is LNHNV and CDR2 YYDKDF (reference sequence).

The chain employs TRBV18 and TRBJ2-5; D is unresolved. V was trimmed by 4 bases and J by 5 bases, leaving 14 bases between them. The CDR3 runs 14 residues. Germline assignment: CDR1 KGHSH and CDR2 LQKENI. CDR3 sequence: CASSQLPVEETQYF. The CDR3 nucleotides are TGTGCCAGCTCACAACTTCCAGTGGAGGAGACCCAGTACTTC.

This clone has a single count. The chain is built from TRBV19 and TRBJ1-1, with D perhaps TRBD1 (6 bases). V dropped 5 bases and J dropped 3 bases, with 13 bases sitting between them. Germline CDR1 and CDR2: LNHDA and SQIVND (reference sequence). The CDR3 is 14 amino acids. The CDR3: CASSDPGGHTEAFF. The CDR3 coding sequence is TGTGCCAGTAGTGACCCTGGGGGCCACACTGAAGCTTTCTTT.

The chain combines TRBV18 with TRBJ1-2; no reliable D call. Per the germline V gene, CDR1 is KGHSH and CDR2 is LQKENI. V was pared by 0 bases and J by 5 bases, with 10 bases between. The length of the CDR3 is 14 residues. In DNA form, the CDR3 reads TGTGCCAGCTCACCACCTTCCCAACTTTATGGCTACACCTTC. Its protein is CASSPPSQLYGYTF.